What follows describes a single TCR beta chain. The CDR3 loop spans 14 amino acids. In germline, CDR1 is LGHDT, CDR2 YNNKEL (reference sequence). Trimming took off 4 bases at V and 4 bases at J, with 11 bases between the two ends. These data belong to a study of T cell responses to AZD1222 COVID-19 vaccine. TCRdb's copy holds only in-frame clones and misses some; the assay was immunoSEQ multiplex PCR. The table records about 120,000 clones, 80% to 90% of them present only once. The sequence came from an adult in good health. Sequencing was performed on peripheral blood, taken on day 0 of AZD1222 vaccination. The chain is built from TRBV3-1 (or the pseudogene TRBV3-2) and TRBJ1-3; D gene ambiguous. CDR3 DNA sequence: TGTGCCAGCAGCCTCGACACCACCGGAAACACCATATATTTT. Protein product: CASSLDTTGNTIYF.